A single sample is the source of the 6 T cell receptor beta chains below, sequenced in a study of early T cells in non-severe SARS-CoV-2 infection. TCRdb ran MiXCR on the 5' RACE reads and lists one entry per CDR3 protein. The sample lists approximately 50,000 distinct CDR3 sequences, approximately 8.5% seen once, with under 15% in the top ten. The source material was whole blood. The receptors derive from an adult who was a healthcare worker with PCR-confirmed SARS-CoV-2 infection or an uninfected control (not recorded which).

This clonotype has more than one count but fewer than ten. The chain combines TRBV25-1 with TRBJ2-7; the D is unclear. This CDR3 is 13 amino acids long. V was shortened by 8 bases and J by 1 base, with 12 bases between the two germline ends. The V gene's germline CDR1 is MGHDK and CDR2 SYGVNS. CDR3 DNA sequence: TGTGCCAGCTCTTCCGGTGTTTCCTACGAGCAGTACTTC. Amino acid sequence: CASSSGVSYEQYF.

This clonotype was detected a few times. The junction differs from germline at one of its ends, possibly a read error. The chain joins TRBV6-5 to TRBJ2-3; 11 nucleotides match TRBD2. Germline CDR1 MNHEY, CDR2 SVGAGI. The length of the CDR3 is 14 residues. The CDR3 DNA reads TGTGCCAGCAGGAGCGGGACTAGCGGAATTACGAAGTATTTT. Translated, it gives CASRSGTSGITKYF.

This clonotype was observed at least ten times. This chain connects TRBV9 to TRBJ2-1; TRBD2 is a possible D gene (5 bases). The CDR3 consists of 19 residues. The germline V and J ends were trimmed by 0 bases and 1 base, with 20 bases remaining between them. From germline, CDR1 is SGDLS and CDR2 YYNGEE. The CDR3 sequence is CASSVAPPSSGKSYNEQFF. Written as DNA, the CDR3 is TGTGCCAGCAGCGTAGCACCCCCCTCATCCGGGAAATCCTACAATGAGCAGTTCTTC.

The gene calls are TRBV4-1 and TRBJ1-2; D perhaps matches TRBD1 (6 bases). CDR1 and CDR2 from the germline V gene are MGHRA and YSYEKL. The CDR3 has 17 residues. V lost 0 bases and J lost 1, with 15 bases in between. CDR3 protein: CASSQDPGASSNYGYTF. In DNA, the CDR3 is TGCGCCAGCAGCCAAGATCCAGGGGCTAGTAGTAACTATGGCTACACCTTC.

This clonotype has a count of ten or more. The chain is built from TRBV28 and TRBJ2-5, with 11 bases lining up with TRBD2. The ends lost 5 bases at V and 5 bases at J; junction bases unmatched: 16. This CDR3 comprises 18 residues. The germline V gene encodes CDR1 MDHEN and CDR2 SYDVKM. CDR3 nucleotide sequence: TGTGCCAGCAGTCGGCGTAGGGTAACTAGCGGGAGCCAGGAGACCCAGTACTTC. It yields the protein CASSRRRVTSGSQETQYF.

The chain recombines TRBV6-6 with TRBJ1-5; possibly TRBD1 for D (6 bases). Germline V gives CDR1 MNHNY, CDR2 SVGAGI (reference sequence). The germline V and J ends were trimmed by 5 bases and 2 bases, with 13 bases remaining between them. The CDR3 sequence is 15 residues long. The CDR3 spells CASSRQETRNQPQHF. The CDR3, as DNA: TGTGCCAGCAGTCGACAGGAGACTCGCAATCAGCCCCAGCATTTT.